Listed below are T cell receptor beta chains from one sample, sequenced in a study of OX40 agonist ivuxolimab in advanced cancers. Profiled with immunoSEQ multiplex PCR; TCRdb holds only in-frame clones, not every one. The table shows 65,000 to 85,000 clones, with 92% occurring only once. The sample consisted of CD4+ or CD8+ T cells sorted from blood, taken in a trial of the OX40 agonist ivuxolimab. The receptors derive from an adult with an advanced solid tumor such as melanoma, head and neck, liver or kidney cancer. CDR3s include the opening cysteine and the closing phenylalanine or tryptophan. Fields, in order: D gene, J gene, V gene, clone size, CDR3 DNA, CDR3 protein. D genes are given only for firm matches. For some rows the clone size is stated as once, few or many, or as a class when expanded; others skip it.

. | TRBJ2-1 | TRBV7-3 | once | TGTGCCAGCAGCTACCAGCGGGACAATGAGCAGTTCTTC | CASSYQRDNEQFF
TRBD1 | TRBJ2-2 | TRBV11-3 | . | TGTGCCAGCAGCTCCGCCACAGGGGTGTCCGGGGAGCTGTTTTTT | CASSSATGVSGELFF
. | TRBJ1-1 | TRBV6-1 | once | TGTGCCAGCAGTCCCGCAGGGCGGGCCACTGAAGCTTTCTTT | CASSPAGRATEAFF
. | TRBJ2-7 | TRBV18 | . | TGTGCCAGCTCACCCATCGAAGGTGGGCAGTACTTC | CASSPIEGGQYF
. | TRBJ1-2 | TRBV18 | . | TGTGCCAGCTCACCTCCTGGGCAGGTTCAAACCTATGGCTACACCTTC | CASSPPGQVQTYGYTF
TRBD2 | TRBJ2-3 | TRBV30 | . | TGTGCCTGGAGTGCAACAACTAGCGGGAGGGCCGGCGATACGCAGTATTTT | CAWSATTSGRAGDTQYF
. | TRBJ1-4 | TRBV2 | few | TGTGCCAGCAGTCCCCCGGCAGGGGCGGAAAAACTGTTTTTT | CASSPPAGAEKLFF
. | TRBJ2-2 | TRBV19 | . | TGTGCCAGTAGTAGCCGGGTTTGGACCGGGGAGCTGTTTTTT | CASSSRVWTGELFF
. | TRBJ1-1 | TRBV14 | few | TGTGCCAGCAGCCAAGATGCAGCCGAAGCTTTCTTT | CASSQDAAEAFF
TRBD2 | TRBJ2-1 | TRBV5-6 | . | TGTGCCAGCAACAGGAGGTTGGCGGGGGGTATCTACAATGAGCAGTTCTTC | CASNRRLAGGIYNEQFF
. | TRBJ1-4 | TRBV6-4 | . | TGTGCCAGCAGTAGGACAGCTAATGAAAAACTGTTTTTT | CASSRTANEKLFF
TRBD2 | TRBJ2-1 | TRBV2 | . | TGTGCCAGCATTAGCGGGTCAACCTACAATGAGCAGTTCTTC | CASISGSTYNEQFF